The rows below give T cell receptor beta chains drawn from one sample of a study of T cell responses to AZD1222 COVID-19 vaccine. This table comes from immunoSEQ multiplex PCR, and its TCRdb copy is limited to in-frame clones, with some not included. The table shows 100,000 or so clones, with approximately 90% occurring only once. The material was peripheral blood, obtained on day 0 of AZD1222 vaccination. These TCRs come from an adult in good health. CDR3s include the opening cysteine and the closing phenylalanine or tryptophan. Each record gives: V gene, D gene, clone size, J gene, CDR3 DNA, CDR3 protein. D genes are given only for firm matches. Rows give clone size only sometimes, using once, few, many, or a class for an expanded clone.

>TRBV10-3|-|few|TRBJ1-2
TGTGCCATCAGTGATATCGACCCGGGGAGGAATGGCTACACCTTC
CAISDIDPGRNGYTF
>TRBV30|-|-|TRBJ1-6
TGTGCCTGGAGTACGACAGAAGGGGCCTCTTATAATTCACCCCTCCACTTT
CAWSTTEGASYNSPLHF
>TRBV6-4|-|-|TRBJ2-1
TGTGCCAGCAGTGTCGACACCTACAATGAGCAGTTCTTC
CASSVDTYNEQFF
>TRBV7-2|TRBD2|-|TRBJ2-1
TGTGCCAGCAGCTTAGCGCTAGCGGGAAGGATTGAGCAGTTCTTC
CASSLALAGRIEQFF
>TRBV30|-|-|TRBJ1-6
TGTGCCTGTTCGGGGGAGACCTATAATTCACCCCTCCACTTT
CACSGETYNSPLHF
>TRBV29-1|TRBD2|-|TRBJ2-3
TGCAGCGTTATGACTAGCGGCAGCACAGATACGCAGTATTTT
CSVMTSGSTDTQYF
>TRBV25-1|-|-|TRBJ2-2
TGTGCCAGCAGTGGGACAATGCGCGGGGAGCTGTTTTTT
CASSGTMRGELFF
>TRBV3-1/TRBV3-2|-|-|TRBJ2-1
TGTGCCAGCAGCCAAGGAGGCCTCCGCGACAATGAGCAGTTCTTC
CASSQGGLRDNEQFF
>TRBV4-2|TRBD1|-|TRBJ1-2
TGTGCCAGCAGCCAACATCCGGGACAGGGGTTTGACTATGGCTACACCTTC
CASSQHPGQGFDYGYTF
>TRBV19|TRBD1|-|TRBJ2-2
TGTGCCAGTAGCCGGGACAGTTGGGGCACCGGGGAGCTGTTTTTT
CASSRDSWGTGELFF
>TRBV6-4|TRBD1|once|TRBJ1-6
TGTGCCAGCAGTGCCCAACCGGGACAGGGTACACCCCTCCACTTT
CASSAQPGQGTPLHF
>TRBV9|-|-|TRBJ2-1
TGTGCCAGCAGCGTGGGCGGGAACTCCTACAATGAGCAGTTCTTC
CASSVGGNSYNEQFF
>TRBV28|-|-|TRBJ2-4
TGTGCCAGCAGTTTACTGCGACCGGGCCATGGGGTTGCGTACTTC
CASSLLRPGHGVAYF
>TRBV5-1|TRBD1|-|TRBJ1-1
TGCGCCAGCAGCTTGGATGGACAGGGAAACACTGAAGCTTTCTTT
CASSLDGQGNTEAFF
>TRBV4-1|-|once|TRBJ2-7
TGCGCCAGCAGCCAAGAGGAGGGATACGAGCAGTACTTC
CASSQEEGYEQYF
>TRBV6-1|-|-|TRBJ1-5
TGTGCCAGCAGTGAGGGGGCAGGGAACACTCGACCCCAGCATTTT
CASSEGAGNTRPQHF
>TRBV28|TRBD1|-|TRBJ1-6
TGTGCCAGCAGTTCGGAAAAGACAGGGTGGAATTCACCCCTCCACTTT
CASSSEKTGWNSPLHF
>TRBV29-1|-|once|TRBJ2-7
TGCAGCGCCTTGGAAACCTACGAGCAGTACTTC
CSALETYEQYF
>TRBV9|-|-|TRBJ2-1
TGTGCCAGCAGTTCCCTTATGGTGGAGCAGTTCTTC
CASSSLMVEQFF
>TRBV5-8|-|-|TRBJ2-7
TGTGCCAGCCAGGGCAGGGACGCCTACGAGCAGTACTTC
CASQGRDAYEQYF
>TRBV5-4|TRBD2|-|TRBJ2-1
TGTGCCAGTACCGGGACTAGCGGGAACAATGAGCAGTTCTTC
CASTGTSGNNEQFF
>TRBV4-1|-|-|TRBJ1-4
TGCGCCAGCAGCCTACGGGAGGGGTACGTAACTAATGAAAAACTGTTTTTT
CASSLREGYVTNEKLFF
>TRBV9|-|-|TRBJ1-1
TGTGCCAGCAGCGTAGTAAGGAGGGGGAACACTGAAGCTTTCTTT
CASSVVRRGNTEAFF
>TRBV27|-|-|TRBJ2-7
TGTGCCAGCAGGACGGACGGCTCCTACGAGCAGTACTTC
CASRTDGSYEQYF
>TRBV28|-|once|TRBJ2-1
TGTGCCAGCAGTTTTCAGGGGATCTCCTACAATGAGCAGTTCTTC
CASSFQGISYNEQFF
>TRBV14|TRBD2|-|TRBJ2-5
TGTGCCAGCGGGACTAGCGGGAGGCAGACCCAGTACTTC
CASGTSGRQTQYF
>TRBV9|-|few|TRBJ2-7
TGTGCCAGCAGCGTAGTCGGGGCCGGGGGTTCCGAGCAGTACTTC
CASSVVGAGGSEQYF
>TRBV29-1|TRBD2|-|TRBJ2-1
TGCAGCGTCAGGGGACTAGCGGGAGCGGGGAACAATGAGCAGTTCTTC
CSVRGLAGAGNNEQFF
>TRBV2|-|-|TRBJ2-3
TGTGCCAGCAGCGAAACTTCTAGCACAGATACGCAGTATTTT
CASSETSSTDTQYF
>TRBV27|TRBD2|-|TRBJ2-7
TGTGCCAGCAGTCCCGCGACTAGCGGCAGCTCCTACGAGCAGTACTTC
CASSPATSGSSYEQYF
>TRBV3-1/TRBV3-2|-|-|TRBJ2-5
TGTGCCAGCAGCCCAGCCGCTGGGCAAGAGACCCAGTACTTC
CASSPAAGQETQYF
>TRBV18|-|-|TRBJ2-1
TGTGCCAGCTCCCCTGGCAAGCCCAACAATGAGCAGTTCTTC
CASSPGKPNNEQFF
>TRBV7-2|-|-|TRBJ2-1
TGTGCCAGCAGCTTATCCCAGGGATCCTACAATGAGCAGTTCTTC
CASSLSQGSYNEQFF
>TRBV14|TRBD1|-|TRBJ2-2
TGTGCCAGCAGCCAATTTGGACAGGGGGCGTCCGGGGAGCTGTTTTTT
CASSQFGQGASGELFF
>TRBV11-2|TRBD1|-|TRBJ1-6
TGTGCCAGCAGCTGGCCCGGGACAGGGGGCTCACCCCTCCACTTT
CASSWPGTGGSPLHF